A single sample is the source of the 24 T cell receptor beta chains below, sequenced in a study of identical twins. MiXCR was run by TCRdb on the 5' RACE reads, yielding one entry per CDR3 protein. Altogether some 1,700,000 distinct CDR3 sequences are present, 25% to 35% being singletons, with the ten largest covering around 0.3%. Sequencing was done on a sample of cord blood. Receptors originate from a newborn girl in good health.

This clonotype has a count of ten or more. This chain links TRBV7-6 with TRBJ1-2; D might be TRBD1 (5 bases). The CDR3 runs 12 residues. Between the trimmed V and J ends, which lost 0 bases and 7 bases, there was a span of 6 bases. Germline V gives CDR1 SGHVS, CDR2 FNYEAQ. This CDR3 reads CASSLAGVGYTF. For the CDR3, the DNA is TGTGCCAGCAGCTTAGCAGGGGTTGGCTACACCTTC.

In this sample, this clonotype turned up a few times. The V call is TRBV20-1, the J call TRBJ2-4, with D tentatively TRBD1 or TRBD2 (5 bases each). The CDR3 is made up of 15 amino acids. CDR1 DFQATT and CDR2 SNEGSKA come from the germline V gene (reference sequence). V was trimmed by 2 bases and J by 6 bases, leaving 17 bases between them. For the CDR3, the DNA is TGCAGTGCTAGAAGGCGAGGGGATGGGGCAAACATTCAGTACTTC. Its translation is CSARRRGDGANIQYF.

The V call is TRBV10-3, the J call TRBJ1-6, with 7 bases lining up with TRBD1. This CDR3 has 14 amino acids. Germline V gives CDR1 ENHRY, CDR2 SYGVKD. The J segment lost 10 bases and the V segment lost 6 bases, leaving 9 bases of the junction unmatched. Written as DNA, the CDR3 is TGTGCCATCAGCGGGACAGCCCGGAGCTCACCCCTCCACTTT. This sequence encodes CAISGTARSSPLHF.

J is TRBJ1-2 and V is TRBV5-1, with no clear D. The CDR3 totals 15 residues. Between the trimmed V and J ends, which lost 0 bases and 2 bases, there was a span of 11 bases. Per germline, CDR1 SGHRS and CDR2 YFSETQ. CDR3 region: CASSLEWASNYGYTF. In DNA, the CDR3 is TGCGCCAGCAGCTTGGAATGGGCTTCAAACTATGGCTACACCTTC.

The chain employs TRBV27 and TRBJ1-2; 12 nucleotides match TRBD1. Germline-derived CDR1 and CDR2 are MNHEY and SMNVEV (reference sequence). Trimming took 10 bases from V and 0 from J; bases not matched to a gene: 6. The CDR3 length is 15 residues. CDR3 nucleotide sequence: TGTGCCACACGGGACAGGGGGCAGGCTAACTATGGCTACACCTTC. The encoded protein is CATRDRGQANYGYTF.

This clonotype has just a few counts. One junction end does not reproduce the germline sequence, and a read error may be involved. This sequence joins TRBV12-3 or TRBV12-4 and TRBJ1-2; no reliable D call. The CDR3 extends over 14 amino acids. CDR3 loop: CACSFRVSDYGYTF. CDR3 bases: TGTGCCTGCAGTTTTCGGGTGTCTGACTATGGCTACACCTTC.

This clonotype was counted a few times. The chain joins TRBV7-9 to TRBJ2-3; 7 nucleotides match TRBD2. Germline assignment: CDR1 SEHNR and CDR2 FQNEAQ (reference sequence). This CDR3 has 16 residues. The V segment lost 3 bases and the J segment 3 bases; nucleotides outside the gene matches: 9. The CDR3, as DNA: TGTGCCAGCAGCTTTCAACCGGGACTAACGACAGATACGCAGTATTTT. It codes for CASSFQPGLTTDTQYF.

The table lists this clonotype with a few counts. CDR3 amino acids: CSASPMTDYEQYF. For the CDR3, the DNA is TGCAGTGCTAGCCCTATGACAGACTACGAGCAGTACTTC. V is TRBV20-1 and J is TRBJ2-5, with a tentative D call TRBD1 (5 bases). The J call is uncertain, as TRBJ2-7 better fits the DNA end. This CDR3 region has 13 residues. Germline-derived CDR1 and CDR2 are DFQATT and SNEGSKA (reference sequence).

The chain recombines TRBV11-2 with TRBJ2-1, with a possible D match to TRBD1 (6 bases). The CDR3 spans 15 residues. The V gene's germline CDR1 is SGHAT and CDR2 FQNNGV. V was pared by 1 base and J by 7 bases, with 14 bases between. The chain's CDR3 is CASSLVQGRRNEQFF. For the CDR3, the DNA is TGTGCCAGCAGCTTAGTACAGGGAAGACGGAATGAGCAGTTCTTC.

This clonotype has more than one count but fewer than ten. The chain links TRBV15 to TRBJ2-5; TRBD2 might be the D (5 bases). Germline V gene sequence: CDR1 LNHNV, CDR2 YYDKDF (reference sequence). The CDR3 runs to 15 residues. Trimming shortened V by 0 bases and J by 5 bases, and 13 bases separated the two germline ends. The CDR3 DNA reads TGTGCCACCAGCAGAGATGGCCAGCCGGGGGAGACCCAGTACTTC. It specifies CATSRDGQPGETQYF.

A note on this clonotype: This may arise from a read error, as a much more abundant clone is one base away. This sequence joins TRBV29-1 and TRBJ2-3; D remains ambiguous. The length of the CDR3 is 12 residues. Germline loops: CDR1 SQVTM, CDR2 ANQGSEA. The CDR3 sequence: CSVDRNTDTRYF. CDR3 nucleotides: TGCAGCGTTGACAGGAACACAGATACGCGGTATTTT.

This clonotype was recorded a few times. The chain combines TRBV7-9 with TRBJ1-1; the D gene is possibly TRBD1 (5 bases). The CDR3 consists of 14 residues. The ends were cut back, 5 bases at V and 3 bases at J, with 13 bases in the middle. The V gene's germline CDR1 is SEHNR and CDR2 FQNEAQ (reference sequence). In nucleotides, the CDR3 is TGTGCCAGCAGCCGGGGCCCTCGATACACTGAAGCTTTCTTT. This sequence encodes CASSRGPRYTEAFF.

The chain uses TRBV27 and TRBJ2-7; 9 bases align to TRBD1. V gave up 2 bases and J gave up 5 bases; unmatched junction bases: 7. CDR3 length: 15 residues. Per the germline V gene, CDR1 is MNHEY and CDR2 is SMNVEV (reference sequence). The DNA for the CDR3 is TGTGCCAGCAGTTTAACCGGGACAGGGCTCGACGAGCAGTACTTC. As protein: CASSLTGTGLDEQYF.

This clonotype came up many times. This chain uses TRBV10-3 with TRBJ1-2, with 7 bases aligning to TRBD1. CDR3 length equals 12 residues. Per germline, CDR1 ENHRY and CDR2 SYGVKD. V shed 6 bases, J shed 8 bases, and the junction held 6 bases outside the gene matches. The CDR3 bases are TGTGCCATCAGCACAGGGGTAATCGGCTACACCTTC. Its protein product is CAISTGVIGYTF.

This clonotype was picked up a small number of times. The rearrangement uses TRBV5-1 and TRBJ1-2, with 9 bases aligning to TRBD1. The J segment lost 11 bases and the V segment lost 4 bases, leaving 6 bases of the junction unmatched. The germline V gene encodes CDR1 SGHRS and CDR2 YFSETQ. The CDR3 has 12 amino acids. In DNA, the CDR3 is TGCGCCAGCAGCCGGGGACAGGGCTGGTACACCTTC. It translates to CASSRGQGWYTF.

The chain is built from TRBV20-1 and TRBJ1-2; D unclear. CDR3 length equals 12 residues. V was pared by 3 bases and J by 11 bases, with 16 bases between. Germline values: CDR1 DFQATT, CDR2 SNEGSKA (reference sequence). CDR3 region: CSASARTSRYTF. For the CDR3, the DNA is TGCAGTGCTAGCGCTAGAACTTCAAGGTACACCTTC.

The sample holds many counts of this clonotype. The gene calls are TRBV29-1 and TRBJ2-4, with 7 bases aligning to TRBD1. V shed 5 bases, J shed 0 bases, and the junction held 4 bases outside the gene matches. The CDR3 extends over 14 amino acids. CDR1 is SQVTM and CDR2 is ANQGSEA in the germline V gene. DNA for the CDR3: TGCAGCGTTTGGGACAGTCTAGCCAAAAACATTCAGTACTTC. Protein sequence: CSVWDSLAKNIQYF. Complete variable domain (other parts from reference TRBV29-1 and TRBJ2-4): SAVISQKPSRDICQRGTSLTIQCQVDSQVTMMFWYRQQPGQSLTLIATANQGSEATYESGFVIDKFPISRPNLTFSTLTVSNMSPEDSSIYLCSVWDSLAKNIQYFGAGTRLSVL.

The chain carries TRBV25-1 and TRBJ1-2; TRBD1 agrees at 10 bases. The germline V gene has CDR1 MGHDK and CDR2 SYGVNS. V was clipped by 9 bases and J by 8 bases; unmatched bases: 12. This CDR3 is built from 14 residues. The CDR3 here is CASRGTGEVWGYTF. The CDR3 nucleotides are TGTGCCAGTAGGGGGACAGGGGAGGTATGGGGCTACACCTTC.

This clonotype was seen a handful of times. V gene TRBV3-1 combines with J gene TRBJ2-7, with TRBD2 as a possible D gene (5 bases). This CDR3 is 14 amino acids long. Between the trimmed V and J ends, which lost 7 bases and 7 bases, there was a span of 20 bases. Germline lookup yields CDR1 LGHDT and CDR2 YNNKEL (reference sequence). The DNA for the CDR3 is TGTGCCAGCACCGACGGACTGACCTCTCGAGAGCAGTACTTC. It translates to CASTDGLTSREQYF.

The DNA for the CDR3 is TGCAGTGCCCGGGCGGCCTGGTATACAGGGGGCCCCAATCAGCCCCAGCATTTT. This codes for CSARAAWYTGGPNQPQHF. The V gene is TRBV20-1, the J gene TRBJ1-5; the match to TRBD1 covers 9 bases. The germline gives CDR1 DFQATT, CDR2 SNEGSKA (reference sequence). The CDR3 totals 18 residues. The junction had 18 bases not matched to a gene; V was cut back by 6 bases and J by 3 bases.

The table lists this clonotype with a few counts. The chain carries TRBV6-6 and TRBJ2-3; maybe TRBD1 (6 bases). Germline V gives CDR1 MNHNY, CDR2 SVGAGI (reference sequence). The CDR3 covers 17 residues. Deletions cut 2 bases from V and 0 bases from J, with 15 bases between. For the CDR3, the DNA is TGTGCCAGCAGTTACCCCCGGGGCAGGGGAAGCACAGATACGCAGTATTTT. Protein: CASSYPRGRGSTDTQYF.

Comments on this clonotype: A much more abundant neighbour one base away suggests this may be a read error. This chain links TRBV25-1 with TRBJ1-2; TRBD1 matches 7 bases. The germline CDR1 and CDR2 sequences are MGHDK and SYGVNS. CDR3 length: 12 residues. CDR3 in amino acids: CASSEGLGGCTF. DNA for the CDR3: TGTGCCAGCAGTGAAGGATTAGGGGGCTGCACCTTC.

This clonotype has more than one count but fewer than ten. The chain is built from TRBV2 and TRBJ2-7; TRBD2 might be the D (6 bases). V dropped 10 bases and J dropped 5 bases, with 18 bases sitting between them. The CDR3 has 13 residues. In germline, CDR1 is SNHLY, CDR2 FYNNEI. CDR3 in DNA: TGTGCCACCTCGCTGACTAGTATCAACGAGCAGTACTTC. Translated, it gives CATSLTSINEQYF.

The chain recombines TRBV20-1 with TRBJ2-7, with D tentatively TRBD2 (5 bases). The CDR3 runs 14 residues. Per germline, CDR1 DFQATT and CDR2 SNEGSKA (reference sequence). Trimming removed 4 bases from V and 0 bases from J, with 13 bases in between. In DNA form, the CDR3 reads TGCAGTGCTAAGGACTTAAAAGACTCCTACGAGCAGTACTTC. Amino acid sequence: CSAKDLKDSYEQYF.